This T cell receptor beta chain appears in the sequencing data of a study of siplizumab effects on memory and regulatory T cells. Study as a whole: The study paired mixed lymphocyte reactions, running them with siplizumab at 0.8 to 1 ug/mL or without drug. Study observations and caveats: The suppressive capacity of proliferating Tregs from siplizumab cultures remained unconfirmed.

Repertoires were generated with immunoSEQ multiplex PCR, while TCRdb's copy carries only in-frame clones and drops some. Among 6,000 or so clones listed, more than 35% were seen once. This clone appeared a few times. Antigen unknown. This CDR3 is built from 19 residues. The germline V gene encodes CDR1 SQVTM and CDR2 ANQGSEA. Trimming took off 7 bases at V and 3 bases at J, with 28 bases between the two ends. Researchers cocultured the mixed lymphocyte reaction cells at 37°C for 6 to 7 days. Stimulators were PBMCs that bore Violet Dye, mixed 1:1 with responder PBMCs labelled with CFSE. The chain carries TRBV29-1 and TRBJ1-6; possible D gene TRBD1, 6 bases. The source material was CFSE-low (dividing) CD8+ T cells sorted from an allogeneic mixed lymphocyte reaction. The origin of this receptor is a human donor in good health; the cells came from an allogeneic mixed lymphocyte reaction. CDR3 in amino acids: CSGWGLGQRVHNYNSPLHF. The CDR3, as DNA: TGCAGCGGTTGGGGGCTGGGACAAAGGGTCCATAACTATAATTCACCCCTCCACTTT.